This entry concerns a single T cell receptor beta chain. What it binds is not known. This sample was taken from a study of shared clonotypes between healthy human individuals. Looking at the study overall: Contributing individuals were a couple of females and a few males aged 18 to 49. The plates for each donor numbered three CD4 naive, three CD4 memory, two CD8 naive and one CD8 memory. General observations from the study: Shared clonotypes across all four donors exceeded non-shared ones in generation probability. Clonotypes that were shared across a handful of donors made up around 5% of naive CD4 clonotypes.

TCRdb keeps only in-frame clones here, not all; method: immunoSEQ multiplex PCR. The sample records some 2.4 million clones, approximately 94% being singletons. V was clipped by 5 bases and J by 14 bases, with 16 bases between them. This CDR3 region has 13 residues. Germline CDR1 reads MDHEN; CDR2 reads SYDVKM. The receptor was derived from a man aged 18 to 29 in good health. Some clones in this sample may be carry-over from other donors' samples. The sequencing input was naive CD4+ T cells from PBMCs. Documented subset: CD45RA+ positively selected. The gene calls are TRBV28 and TRBJ1-6, with unresolved D. The CDR3 nucleotides are TGTGCCAGCAGTCCTGGCGCTCGTCGGACCCTCCACTTT. This sequence encodes CASSPGARRTLHF.